This is a list of T cell receptor beta chains from one sample in a study of CD8+CD57+ T cells in acquired aplastic anemia. TCRdb re-analysed the reads in MiXCR, keeping a single row per CDR3 protein. The sample lists more than 100,000 distinct CDR3 sequences, around 48% seen once, with 2% to 3% in the top ten. Sequenced material: sorted CD4+, CD8+, or CD8+CD57+ T cells (not recorded which) from PBMCs. Source of these receptors: a human donor in good health, serving as a control. The CDR3 runs from the conserved cysteine through the conserved F or W. A D gene is named only where the DNA matches it firmly. Clone size is given for some rows only: seen once, a few or many times, or a class if the clone is expanded.

V gene,D gene,J gene,clone size,CDR3 DNA,CDR3 protein
TRBV20-1,-,TRBJ2-2,many,TGCAGTGCTAGGGGGATTGAGGCCGGGGAGCTGTTTTTT,CSARGIEAGELFF
TRBV7-2,-,TRBJ1-6,-,TGTGCCAGCAGCTTAAGGCAGGGCGATTCACCCCTCCACTTT,CASSLRQGDSPLHF
TRBV15,-,TRBJ2-7,few,TGTGCCACCAGTATGGGGACCAACGAGCAGTACTTC,CATSMGTNEQYF
TRBV5-1,-,TRBJ1-1,many,TGCGCCAGCAGCTTCGCAACGAACACTGAAGCTTTCTTT,CASSFATNTEAFF
TRBV24-1,-,TRBJ2-7,medium-sized,TGTGCCACCAGTGATTTGATGCAGGGCGTCGGGCAGTACTTC,CATSDLMQGVGQYF
TRBV7-3,-,TRBJ2-7,-,TGTGCCAGCAGCTTAAGCCAGGGACGACACGAGCAGTACTTC,CASSLSQGRHEQYF
TRBV20-1,-,TRBJ1-2,-,TGCAGTGCTAGGAGGGGGGGCATCGACACCTTC,CSARRGGIDTF
TRBV20-1,TRBD2,TRBJ2-7,once,TGCAGTGCTAGCGGATTACTAGCGGGGGGAGGCGAGCAGTACTTC,CSASGLLAGGGEQYF
TRBV7-2,-,TRBJ2-7,-,TGTGCCAGCAGCAAAGGGTGGGACGGACCCTACGGGCAGTACTTC,CASSKGWDGPYGQYF
TRBV18,-,TRBJ1-3,many,TGTGCCAGCTCACCGTCCCTGAACTCTGGAAACACCATATATTTT,CASSPSLNSGNTIYF
TRBV6-5,TRBD1,TRBJ1-2,many,TGTGCCAGCAGTTCCACGGGACAGGGCTATGGCTACACCTTC,CASSSTGQGYGYTF